Following are 13 T cell receptor beta chains from one sample sequenced in a study of blood T cell repertoires in COVID-19. Assay used: immunoSEQ multiplex PCR; TCRdb lists only in-frame clones, some missing. The sample consists of roughly 300,000 clones, roughly 88% of them appearing once. Material for sequencing was peripheral blood. The receptors here all came from a man aged 18 to 30 with active or convalescent COVID-19.

The CDR3 loop is CASSPGRADGYTF. CDR3 DNA sequence: TGTGCCAGCAGTCCTGGCAGGGCGGATGGCTACACCTTC. The chain joins TRBV12-3 or TRBV12-4 to TRBJ1-2; the D gene is possibly TRBD1 (5 bases). This CDR3 region has 13 residues. V was clipped by 5 bases and J by 6 bases, with 13 bases between them.

About this clone itself: Additional DNA sequences in this sample encode the identical CDR3. In DNA form, the CDR3 reads TGTGCCAGCAGGCAGGGGTTGAACACTGAAGCTTTCTTT. It encodes CASRQGLNTEAFF. The chain couples TRBV6-5 to TRBJ1-1; possible D gene TRBD1, 6 bases. This CDR3 region has 13 residues. Per germline, CDR1 MNHEY and CDR2 SVGAGI. Trimming took off 6 bases at V and 0 bases at J, with 8 bases between the two ends.

The rearrangement joins TRBV6-2 or TRBV6-3 to TRBJ2-5, with 9 bases fitting TRBD2. Germline V gene data show CDR1 as MNHEY and CDR2 as SVGEGT. The length of the CDR3 is 15 residues. V lost 5 bases and J lost 4; bases outside the gene matches: 8. CDR3 region: CASSTWRGGLETQYF. The CDR3, as DNA: TGTGCCAGCAGTACCTGGCGGGGGGGCCTAGAGACCCAGTACTTC.

J is TRBJ1-2 and V is TRBV5-1, with D perhaps matching TRBD1 (6 bases). Germline V lookup: CDR1 SGHRS, CDR2 YFSETQ. V lost 0 bases and J lost 4, with 7 bases in between. The CDR3 is 13 amino acids. The CDR3, as DNA: TGCGCCAGCAGCTTGGGGGGGCTCTATGGCTACACCTTC. This encodes CASSLGGLYGYTF.

Details on this clone: Germline and junction disagree at one end, which may indicate a read error. The chain joins TRBV6-5 to TRBJ2-1; D call uncertain. The CDR3 is 13 residues long. In germline, CDR1 is MNHEY, CDR2 SVGAGI. The CDR3 sequence is CASSYSGRQSAVF. CDR3 nucleotide sequence: TGTGCCAGCAGTTACTCTGGCCGCCAGAGCGCGGTCTTC.

This chain connects TRBV11-2 to TRBJ1-6, with D unclear. Trimming removed 0 bases from V and 11 bases from J, with 8 bases in between. This CDR3 is built from 13 residues. Germline V gene lookup returns CDR1 SGHAT and CDR2 FQNNGV. CDR3 in DNA: TGTGCCAGCAGCTTAGAGGGAGGTGCACCCCTCCACTTT. Translation: CASSLEGGAPLHF.

The rearrangement joins TRBV6-5 to TRBJ1-5; no firm D call. CDR3 length: 14 amino acids. The ends were cut back, 4 bases at V and 6 bases at J, with 13 bases in the middle. Germline loops: CDR1 MNHEY, CDR2 SVGAGI. The CDR3 DNA reads TGTGCCAGCAGTTTGGAGAATGAAGGTCAGCCCCAGCATTTT. Translating gives CASSLENEGQPQHF.

The chain combines TRBV9 with TRBJ1-5, with D maybe TRBD1 (5 bases). V lost 3 bases and J lost 6, with 10 bases in between. The germline gives CDR1 SGDLS, CDR2 YYNGEE. The CDR3 is 13 residues long. In DNA form, the CDR3 reads TGTGCCAGCAGCGCAGACGGGGGTCAGCCCCAGCATTTT. Its translation is CASSADGGQPQHF.

The chain is built from TRBV29-1 and TRBJ2-7; D unresolved. Germline assignment: CDR1 SQVTM and CDR2 ANQGSEA. The CDR3 has 13 amino acids. V lost 6 bases to trimming and J lost 0 bases, with 12 bases between them. The CDR3 coding sequence is TGCAGCGTCTCAAGCACCACCTCCTACGAGCAGTACTTC. It specifies CSVSSTTSYEQYF.

The sample holds a few counts of this clone. The rearrangement uses TRBV14 and TRBJ1-2, with 7 bases fitting TRBD1. After removal of 4 bases from V and 6 bases from J, the junction contained 11 bases not matched to a gene. This CDR3 is built from 15 residues. From germline, CDR1 is SGHDN and CDR2 FVKESK. Written as DNA, the CDR3 is TGTGCCAGCAGCCTTAACAGGGGAGGTCTGCATGGCTACACCTTC. Residues: CASSLNRGGLHGYTF.

J is TRBJ1-1 and V is TRBV18; possible D gene TRBD1, 6 bases. The CDR3 contains 16 residues. V dropped 6 bases and J dropped 5 bases, with 22 bases sitting between them. Germline CDR1 KGHSH, CDR2 LQKENI. The CDR3 here is CASSSMGTYLRTEAFF. The CDR3 DNA follows: TGTGCCAGCTCCAGCATGGGGACATACCTTAGGACTGAAGCTTTCTTT.

V is TRBV18 and J is TRBJ2-7, with D maybe TRBD2 (6 bases). CDR1 and CDR2 from the germline V gene are KGHSH and LQKENI. Trimming took 0 bases from V and 3 from J, leaving 12 bases between them. CDR3 length: 15 residues. The CDR3 loop is CASSPPPGLSYEQYF. Here the CDR3 DNA reads TGTGCCAGCTCACCACCCCCGGGACTCAGCTACGAGCAGTACTTC.

This sequence joins TRBV5-1 and TRBJ2-1; a possible D gene is TRBD2 (6 bases). V dropped 1 base and J dropped 4 bases, with 12 bases sitting between them. This CDR3 has 15 residues. The germline CDR1 and CDR2 sequences are SGHRS and YFSETQ. CDR3 sequence (DNA): TGCGCCAGCAGCTTGTATGCGGGGTTGTACAATGAGCAGTTCTTC. Translating it yields CASSLYAGLYNEQFF.